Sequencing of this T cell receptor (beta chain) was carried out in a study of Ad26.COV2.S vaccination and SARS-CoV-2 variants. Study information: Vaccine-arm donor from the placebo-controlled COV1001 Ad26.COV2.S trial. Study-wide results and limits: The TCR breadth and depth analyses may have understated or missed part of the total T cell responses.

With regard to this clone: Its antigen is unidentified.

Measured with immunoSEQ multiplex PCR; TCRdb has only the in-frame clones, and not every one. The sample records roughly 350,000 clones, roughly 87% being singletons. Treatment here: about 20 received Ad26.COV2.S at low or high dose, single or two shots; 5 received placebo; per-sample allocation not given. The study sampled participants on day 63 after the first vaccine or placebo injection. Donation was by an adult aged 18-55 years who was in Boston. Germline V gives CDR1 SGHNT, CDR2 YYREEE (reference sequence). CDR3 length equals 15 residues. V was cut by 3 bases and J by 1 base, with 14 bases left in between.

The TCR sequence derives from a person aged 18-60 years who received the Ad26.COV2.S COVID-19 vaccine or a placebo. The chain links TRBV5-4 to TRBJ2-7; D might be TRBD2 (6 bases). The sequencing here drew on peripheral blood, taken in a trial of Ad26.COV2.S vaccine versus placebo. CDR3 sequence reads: CASSSPGVPSYEQYF. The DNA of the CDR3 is TGTGCCAGCAGCTCCCCGGGGGTACCTTCCTACGAGCAGTACTTC.